These 16 T cell receptor beta chains were sequenced from one sample in a study of metastatic and nonmetastatic thyroid tumors (dated by TCRdb to 2019 to 2021). None of the patients had been given any treatment before thyroid surgery. The library was produced with PCR. For sequencing, an Illumina HiSeq 4000 was employed. TCRdb reprocessed the public reads (quality trimming at Q25 with fastp, clone calling with MiXCR) and kept in-frame beta chains. The sample table shows approximately 74,000 clones, and 13% to 15% are seen once. About 6% of the sample comes from the top ten. The sequenced material came from blood. The receptors stem from a male donor with papillary thyroid cancer or a benign thyroid nodule (not recorded which). Some clones in this sample may be carry-over from other donors' samples.

The rearrangement joins TRBV12-3 or TRBV12-4 to TRBJ2-1; weak D call: TRBD2 (6 bases). The CDR3 totals 15 residues. Deletions cut 2 bases from V and 8 bases from J, with 16 bases between. Here the CDR3 reads CASSLSVDGGDEQFF. CDR3 coding DNA: TGTGCCAGCAGTTTATCGGTCGACGGAGGGGATGAGCAGTTCTTC.

This clone was seen only a few times. One end of the junction fails to match germline, which may point to a read error. V usage is TRBV6-1 and J usage is TRBJ2-1, with D unresolved. The CDR3 contains 12 residues. Germline V gene sequence: CDR1 MNHNS, CDR2 SASEGT. The CDR3 here is CASSELNNEQSF. CDR3 DNA sequence: TGTGCCAGCAGTGAACTAAACAATGAGCAGTCCTTC.

This clone has at least ten counts. The genes are TRBV4-1 and TRBJ2-2; D is ambiguous. The V gene lost 4 bases and the J gene lost 4 bases, with 7 bases spanning the gap. The CDR3 length is 13 residues. Germline CDR1 reads MGHRA; CDR2 reads YSYEKL. The DNA of the CDR3 is TGCGCCAGCAGCCGAGTTCTCACCGGGGAGCTGTTTTTT. Protein sequence: CASSRVLTGELFF.

Many counts were recorded for this clone. Since a much larger clone is just one base distant, this may be a read error. The rearrangement links TRBV6-5 to TRBJ2-7; 10 bases match TRBD1. Germline loops: CDR1 MNHEY, CDR2 SVGAGI. The CDR3 covers 17 residues. CDR3: CASSYSSADRGLYEQCF. DNA of the CDR3: TGTGCCAGCAGTTACTCATCGGCCGACAGGGGGCTCTACGAGCAGTGCTTC.

The table lists this clone with many counts. The genes are TRBV20-1 and TRBJ2-7; TRBD2 matches at 8 bases. This CDR3 spans 17 amino acids. Germline V gives CDR1 DFQATT, CDR2 SNEGSKA (reference sequence). The V segment lost 0 bases and the J segment 1 base; nucleotides outside the gene matches: 11. The CDR3 sequence is CSARDTRGGGRSYEQYF. As DNA, the CDR3 is TGCAGTGCTAGAGATACGAGGGGCGGGGGGCGGTCCTACGAGCAGTACTTC.

In this sample, this clone turned up many times. The same CDR3 is also encoded by other DNA sequences in this sample. The J gene is TRBJ2-5, the V gene TRBV3-1; D unresolved. CDR1 LGHDT and CDR2 YNNKEL come from the germline V gene (reference sequence). Trimming removed 3 bases at V and 5 bases at J, with 4 bases between. The CDR3 is 11 amino acids. In DNA form, the CDR3 reads TGTGCCAGCAGCCAGCGGGAGACCCAGTACTTC. Translation: CASSQRETQYF.

Notes on this clone: Since a much larger clone is just one base distant, this may be a read error. The chain uses TRBV20-1 and TRBJ2-5, with D tentatively TRBD2 (7 bases). The length of the CDR3 is 13 residues. Trimming shortened V by 6 bases and J by 8 bases, and 19 bases separated the two germline ends. Germline CDR1 DFQATT, CDR2 SNEGSKA (reference sequence). In DNA form, the CDR3 reads TGCAGTGCCCTCATGGGGGGGCTTGATACCCAGTACTTC. Its translation: CSALMGGLDTQYF.

This clone has ten or more counts. Additional DNA sequences in this sample encode the identical CDR3. The chain has TRBV6-4 and TRBJ1-6; D gene ambiguous. From germline, CDR1 is MRHNA and CDR2 SNTAGT. The CDR3 contains 15 residues. Trimming took off 0 bases at V and 8 bases at J, with 11 bases between the two ends. Here the CDR3 reads CASSDSESPDSPLHF. The CDR3 bases are TGTGCCAGCAGTGACTCGGAATCTCCAGATTCACCCCTCCACTTT.

This clone was seen repeatedly, ten times or more. The chain couples TRBV27 to TRBJ2-3; no clear D gene. The V gene lost 5 bases and the J gene lost 0 bases, with 12 bases spanning the gap. Germline assignment: CDR1 MNHEY and CDR2 SMNVEV (reference sequence). CDR3 size: 15 residues. The CDR3, as DNA: TGTGCCAGCAGTCCAGACGGTTCTAGCACAGATACGCAGTATTTT. Translating it yields CASSPDGSSTDTQYF.

This clone was counted ten times or more. The chain couples TRBV18 to TRBJ2-6; D remains unclear. The CDR3 length is 15 residues. Looked up from germline, CDR1 is KGHSH and CDR2 is LQKENI. Trimming took 2 bases from V and 0 from J, leaving 5 bases between them. The CDR3 bases are TGTGCCAGCTCACCAGAGGACTCTGGGGCCAACGTCCTGACTTTC. This gives the protein CASSPEDSGANVLTF.

This clone came up many times. The chain couples TRBV2 to TRBJ1-1; maybe TRBD1 (5 bases). Germline CDR1 is SNHLY and CDR2 is FYNNEI. V lost 3 bases and J lost 0, with 11 bases in between. The CDR3 consists of 15 residues. The CDR3, as DNA: TGTGCCAGCAGTGAGGCTCAGGGCCTGAACACTGAAGCTTTCTTT. This sequence encodes CASSEAQGLNTEAFF.

This clone was detected ten times or more. This sequence joins TRBV4-1 and TRBJ2-3, with D possibly matching TRBD1 (5 bases). This CDR3 has 15 amino acids. CDR1 and CDR2 from the germline V gene are MGHRA and YSYEKL. Trimming cost V 0 bases and J 2 bases, with 9 bases left between them. The CDR3 DNA follows: TGCGCCAGCAGCCAAGAGGCAGGGAACACAGATACGCAGTATTTT. This translates into CASSQEAGNTDTQYF.

J is TRBJ1-6 and V is TRBV11-2; D is possibly TRBD1 (5 bases). With 8 bases removed from V and 7 bases from J, the gap between germline ends came to 15 bases. The CDR3 has 14 residues. Per the germline V gene, CDR1 is SGHAT and CDR2 is FQNNGV. The CDR3 nucleotides are TGTGCCAGCCCAGGCCAGGGAGACAATTCACCCCTCCACTTT. Encoded protein: CASPGQGDNSPLHF.

This clone was found many times. V and J are TRBV4-3 and TRBJ1-5; D is undetermined. This CDR3 has 14 amino acids. Trimming shortened V by 5 bases and J by 0 bases, and 8 bases separated the two germline ends. Germline loops: CDR1 LGHNA, CDR2 YSLEER. The CDR3 here is CASSEGPSNQPQHF. In DNA, the CDR3 is TGCGCCAGCAGCGAGGGTCCTAGCAATCAGCCCCAGCATTTT.

This clone was observed a few times. This chain links TRBV25-1 with TRBJ2-6, with D uncertain. The ends were cut back, 2 bases at V and 1 base at J, with 6 bases in the middle. In germline, CDR1 is MGHDK, CDR2 SYGVNS. This CDR3 is built from 15 residues. CDR3 nucleotides: TGTGCCAGCAGTGAAGGGTTGTCTGGGGCCAACGTCCTGACTTTC. This sequence encodes CASSEGLSGANVLTF. The full variable domain, rest sourced from reference TRBV25-1 and TRBJ2-6, is EADIYQTPRYLVIGTGKKITLECSQTMGHDKMYWYQQDPGMELHLIHYSYGVNSTEKGDLSSESTVSRIRTEHFPLTLESARPSHTSQYLCASSEGLSGANVLTFGAGSRLTVL.

Of note for this clone: The junction differs from germline at one of its ends, possibly a read error. The J gene is TRBJ2-3, the V gene TRBV11-2, with D perhaps matching TRBD2 (6 bases). CDR1 and CDR2 from the germline V gene are SGHAT and FQNNGV. CDR3 length: 15 residues. The DNA for the CDR3 is TGTGCCAGCAGCCCTAGACTAGTGCTTACAGGTACGCAGTATTTT. Amino acid sequence: CASSPRLVLTGTQYF.